This note documents a single TCR beta chain sequence. In the study's own analysis: Reference gene primer amplification gave nucleated cell count estimates. Clones were sequenced by immunoSEQ multiplex PCR, and TCRdb holds only the in-frame ones, with some missing. Clone size and the V and J calls come from that table; the DNA yielded D and trimming. Of around 99,000 clones listed, over 60% are singletons. Trimming took 3 bases from V and 3 from J, leaving 18 bases between them. This CDR3 spans 16 amino acids. Per germline, CDR1 MNHEY and CDR2 SVGEGT. The source of the sample is a study of blood T cell repertoires in COVID-19. Study overall: There were acute and convalescent COVID-19 samples, and they came from the United States, Italy and Spain.

The sequencing sample was made of peripheral blood. This sequence joins TRBV6-2 or TRBV6-3 and TRBJ2-7, with D maybe TRBD1 (6 bases). The TCR sequence derives from a human donor in a cohort sampled during active or convalescent COVID-19. CDR3 DNA sequence: TGTGCCAGCAGTTATTCGCTTGGACAGTTAGACTACGAGCAGTACTTC. Residues: CASSYSLGQLDYEQYF.